The rows below give T cell receptor beta chains drawn from one sample of a study of T-cell memory formation after mild COVID-19. TCRdb used MiXCR to reprocess the 5' RACE reads, holding one entry per CDR3 protein. The table lists over 300,000 distinct CDR3 sequences, approximately 22% of them singletons. Sequenced input: PBMCs or a T cell subset sorted from them (not recorded which). The receptors were sampled from a man aged 18-30 years who had mild COVID-19 (a few samples of this study predate the infection). Cell type and time point are not known. Both conserved end residues are part of each CDR3. The D gene is left open where the match is weak. Clone size is not always given. Where it is, it says once, few, many or a class for expanded clones.

v_gene,j_gene,abundance,d_gene,CDR3nt,CDR3aa
TRBV18,TRBJ1-4,few,.,TGTGCCAGCTCACGCGCCCCGCAGGGGTTTGGTGAAAAACTGTTTTTT,CASSRAPQGFGEKLFF
TRBV6-5,TRBJ1-1,few,TRBD1,TGTGCCAGCAGTTACTCTACAGGGGGCACTGAAGCTTTCTTT,CASSYSTGGTEAFF
TRBV14,TRBJ1-1,.,.,TGTGCCAGCAGCCAACGGCCAGAGATGAACACTGAAGCTTTCTTT,CASSQRPEMNTEAFF
TRBV5-6,TRBJ2-2,.,.,TGTGCCAGCAGCCCTCGACTTAGGACCGGCACCGGGGAGCTGTTTTTT,CASSPRLRTGTGELFF
TRBV5-6,TRBJ2-5,.,TRBD2,TGTGCCAGCAGCTCATTAGGGACTACCAGAGAGACCCAGTACTTC,CASSSLGTTRETQYF
TRBV3-1,TRBJ1-1,.,TRBD1,TGTGCCAGCAGCCAAAGAGACAGGGAGGCTTTCTTT,CASSQRDREAFF
TRBV7-2,TRBJ1-1,.,.,TGTGCCAGCAGCTTAGACCGTTGGGCGGGGGCTGAAGCTTTCTTT,CASSLDRWAGAEAFF
TRBV15,TRBJ2-1,few,TRBD2,TGTGCCACCAGCCCCCGGGCCCCTCTAGCGGGGGGGATTAATGAGCAGTTCTTC,CATSPRAPLAGGINEQFF
TRBV12-3/TRBV12-4,TRBJ2-6,many,.,TGTGCCAGCAGCCCCCCAGCGTTCGGGGCCAACGTCCTGACTTTC,CASSPPAFGANVLTF
TRBV5-1,TRBJ2-3,.,TRBD1,TGCGCCAGCGGCCAGGGGGCGCAGGGCACAGATACGCAGTATTTT,CASGQGAQGTDTQYF
TRBV28,TRBJ2-5,.,TRBD2,TGTGCCAGCACTCTAGCGGGGGGTTACCAAGAGACCCAGTACTTC,CASTLAGGYQETQYF
TRBV7-3,TRBJ2-3,few,.,TGTGCCAGCAGCTTAAGAGGGTCGGAGGATACGCAGTATTTT,CASSLRGSEDTQYF
TRBV7-8,TRBJ2-1,few,TRBD2,TGTGCCAGCAGCCGACGTGATCGGGCTAGCGGAAATGAGCAGTTCTTC,CASSRRDRASGNEQFF
TRBV12-3/TRBV12-4,TRBJ1-5,.,.,TGTGCCAGCAGGCTAGAGGAGGTTCAGCCCCAGCATTTT,CASRLEEVQPQHF
TRBV5-1,TRBJ1-2,.,TRBD1,TGCGCCAGCACTCCTTCCAGGGGGGAGAATGGCTACACCTTC,CASTPSRGENGYTF
TRBV20-1,TRBJ1-5,.,.,TGCAGTGCTAGTACGGGGTATGGGCCCCAGCATTTT,CSASTGYGPQHF
TRBV24-1,TRBJ1-5,.,.,TGTGCCACCAGTGATTCTGGCACCGATCAGCCCCAGCATTTT,CATSDSGTDQPQHF
TRBV6-6,TRBJ1-1,few,.,TGTGCCAGCAGCCCGCCGCGGACCATGAACACTGAAGCTTTCTTT,CASSPPRTMNTEAFF
TRBV7-3,TRBJ2-1,few,TRBD2,TGTGCCAGCAGCTTAAATCCTAGCGGGTACTCCTACAATGAGCAGTTCTTC,CASSLNPSGYSYNEQFF